The 27 T cell receptor beta chains below come from one sample, sequenced in a study of T cells in Graves' hyperthyroidism and ophthalmopathy. The investigators amplified TCR beta CDR3 regions from RNA transcripts. The HTBI set primed first-round TCR CDR3 RT-PCR. TCRdb re-called the multiplex PCR reads with MiXCR, one entry per CDR3 protein. The data show under 350,000 distinct CDR3 sequences, with more than 10% seen just once and 7.8% held by the top ten. Sample: blood. The receptor set was obtained from a woman aged 30 to 39 with Graves' hyperthyroidism that later progressed to Graves' ophthalmopathy.

This clonotype occurred many times. The rearrangement uses TRBV20-1 and TRBJ2-7; D is perhaps TRBD2 (6 bases). The CDR3 is 15 residues long. CDR1 is DFQATT and CDR2 is SNEGSKA in the germline V gene (reference sequence). The V and J ends lost 1 base and 4 bases respectively, with 17 bases between them. CDR3 residues: CSARAVGGTLYEQYF. For the CDR3, the DNA is TGCAGTGCTAGAGCTGTTGGCGGGACCTTATACGAGCAGTACTTC.

CDR3 nucleotide sequence: TGCGCCAGCAGCCAAAGACAACCAAAAACCTACGAGCAGTACTTC. Translated: CASSQRQPKTYEQYF. The chain uses TRBV4-1 and TRBJ2-7; D gene unclear. CDR3 size: 15 residues. CDR1 is MGHRA and CDR2 is YSYEKL in the germline V gene. Trimming removed 2 bases at V and 2 bases at J, with 13 bases between.

At least ten counts were recorded for this clonotype. J is TRBJ2-7 and V is TRBV28; D gene ambiguous. This CDR3 is built from 14 residues. Germline-derived CDR1 and CDR2 are MDHEN and SYDVKM. V was cut by 7 bases and J by 2 bases, with 15 bases left in between. The CDR3 loop reads CASINGVPPYEQYF. CDR3 bases: TGTGCCAGCATTAACGGAGTTCCCCCCTACGAGCAGTACTTC.

This clonotype was seen more than once but under ten times. This chain uses TRBV11-2 with TRBJ2-7; D tentatively fits TRBD1 or TRBD2 (5 bases each). Germline V lookup: CDR1 SGHAT, CDR2 FQNNGV. This CDR3 has 15 residues. V was pared by 1 base and J by 4 bases, with 14 bases between. In DNA form, the CDR3 reads TGTGCCAGCAGCTTAGCCACAGGCTCGGGGTACGAGCAGTACTTC. Translating it yields CASSLATGSGYEQYF.

There are many counts of this clonotype. The chain has TRBV30 and TRBJ2-3; D perhaps matches TRBD2 (5 bases). Trimming removed 2 bases at V and 1 base at J, with 13 bases between. From germline, CDR1 is GTSNPN and CDR2 SVGIG (reference sequence). The CDR3 spans 15 residues. The CDR3 spells CAWSLISDRTDTQYF. CDR3 nucleotides: TGTGCCTGGAGTTTAATTAGCGACCGCACAGATACGCAGTATTTT.

The chain employs TRBV3-1 and TRBJ1-4; 10 nucleotides agree with TRBD1. Germline CDR1 reads LGHDT; CDR2 reads YNNKEL (reference sequence). With 3 bases clipped from V and 8 bases from J, the junction kept 3 bases outside the gene matches. The length of the CDR3 is 14 residues. This CDR3 reads CASSQGQGFEKLFF. Written as DNA, the CDR3 is TGTGCCAGCAGCCAGGGACAGGGGTTCGAAAAACTGTTTTTT.

This clonotype occurred many times. Here the CDR3 reads CSAGLTPGLGYEQFF. The CDR3 bases are TGCAGTGCTGGGTTAACCCCGGGACTAGGCTATGAGCAGTTCTTC. The gene calls are TRBV20-1 and TRBJ2-1; 8 nucleotides align to TRBD2. This CDR3 is 15 amino acids long. Germline-derived CDR1 and CDR2 are DFQATT and SNEGSKA (reference sequence). The V and J ends lost 5 bases and 8 bases, in that order; junction bases with no gene match: 14.

The J gene is TRBJ1-5, the V gene TRBV4-2; D is unclear. Germline CDR1 LGHNA, CDR2 YNFKEQ. Trimming took 1 base from V and 7 from J, leaving 11 bases between them. The CDR3 loop spans 14 amino acids. The CDR3 DNA reads as TGTGCCAGCAGCCAAGGGGGAGGGAAACAGCCCCAGCATTTT. Translation gives CASSQGGGKQPQHF.

The chain has TRBV6-2 or TRBV6-3 and TRBJ1-5; TRBD1 matches 7 bases. The CDR3 consists of 18 residues. After removal of 5 bases from V and 2 bases from J, the junction contained 15 bases not matched to a gene. Germline-derived CDR1 and CDR2 are MNHEY and SVGEGT. CDR3: CASSPGGGGQPGNQPQHF. The CDR3 DNA reads as TGTGCCAGCAGTCCGGGAGGAGGGGGCCAGCCGGGCAATCAGCCCCAGCATTTT.

Ten or more counts support this clonotype. The CDR3 sequence: CASSRLATGFSSYEQYF. CDR3 sequence (DNA): TGTGCCAGCAGCCGGCTAGCGACCGGCTTCAGCTCCTACGAGCAGTACTTC. V and J are TRBV7-2 and TRBJ2-7, with D maybe TRBD2 (6 bases). The CDR3 sequence is 17 residues long. Germline V lookup: CDR1 SGHTA, CDR2 FQGNSA. Trimming pared 5 bases from V and 0 bases from J, leaving 20 bases between.

This chain uses TRBV19 with TRBJ1-6; D is possibly TRBD1 (5 bases). The ends were cut back, 10 bases at V and 3 bases at J, with 13 bases in the middle. The CDR3 has 14 amino acids. The germline CDR1 and CDR2 sequences are LNHDA and SQIVND (reference sequence). The CDR3: CATRLGDYNSPLHF. DNA for the CDR3: TGTGCCACCCGGCTGGGGGACTATAATTCACCCCTCCACTTT.

Only a few counts were recorded for this clonotype. The chain has TRBV12-3 or TRBV12-4 and TRBJ2-4, with 9 bases fitting TRBD1. This CDR3 spans 12 amino acids. V trimming: 4 bases; J trimming: 12 bases; junction bases outside the gene matches: 4. The CDR3 spells CASSSNRGHQYF. The CDR3 DNA sequence: TGTGCCAGCAGTTCCAACAGGGGGCATCAGTACTTC.

This clonotype has ten or more counts. CDR3 in DNA: TGTGCCAGCAGCTCCCCTAGCGGGAGCTCCTACAATGAGCAGTTCTTC. Its protein product is CASSSPSGSSYNEQFF. The chain combines TRBV28 with TRBJ2-1; 10 bases match TRBD2. This CDR3 has 16 amino acids. Per the germline V gene, CDR1 is MDHEN and CDR2 is SYDVKM. The J segment lost 0 bases and the V segment lost 6 bases, leaving 5 bases of the junction unmatched.

This clonotype occurred many times. This chain links TRBV20-1 with TRBJ1-2; TRBD1 aligns across 7 bases. Germline-derived CDR1 and CDR2 are DFQATT and SNEGSKA (reference sequence). J gave up 4 bases and V 6 bases, and 8 bases lay outside the gene matches. CDR3 length: 13 residues. CDR3 loop: CSAIRDRAYGYTF. The CDR3 nucleotides read TGCAGTGCCATACGGGACAGAGCCTATGGCTACACCTTC.

The CDR3 sequence is CASSLYGIPPLEQYF. The CDR3 bases are TGTGCCAGCAGTTTATACGGTATCCCCCCCCTCGAGCAGTACTTC. V is TRBV6-2 or TRBV6-3 and J is TRBJ2-7, with no clear D. Trimming removed 4 bases from V and 6 bases from J, with 19 bases in between. This CDR3 region has 15 residues. CDR1 MNHEY and CDR2 SVGEGT come from the germline V gene.

In this sample, this clonotype turned up a few times. The chain combines TRBV19 with TRBJ1-5, with D possibly matching TRBD1 (5 bases). The V end lost 7 bases, the J end lost 2 bases, and 21 bases lay between the germline ends. CDR3 length: 17 residues. Germline V lookup: CDR1 LNHDA, CDR2 SQIVND (reference sequence). The CDR3 protein is CASNPHPQGKGNQPQHF. The CDR3 DNA reads as TGTGCCAGTAACCCACACCCTCAGGGAAAGGGCAATCAGCCCCAGCATTTT.

The V call is TRBV6-1, the J call TRBJ2-1; weak D call: TRBD1 (6 bases). Germline V CDR1 and CDR2: MNHNS, SASEGT. The CDR3 spans 13 residues. V was pared by 6 bases and J by 5 bases, with 11 bases between. Written as DNA, the CDR3 is TGTGCCAGCAGGAGAAGGGGGAACAATGAGCAGTTCTTC. It encodes CASRRRGNNEQFF.

This clonotype was counted ten times or more. The rearrangement joins TRBV5-1 to TRBJ2-7; 8 positions match TRBD1. In germline, CDR1 is SGHRS, CDR2 YFSETQ. This CDR3 has 13 residues. The V and J ends lost 4 bases and 5 bases, in that order; junction bases with no gene match: 5. The CDR3 spells CASSPDRVDEQYF. The DNA for the CDR3 is TGCGCCAGCAGCCCGGACAGGGTTGACGAGCAGTACTTC.

In this sample, this clonotype turned up many times. The chain links TRBV19 to TRBJ1-1; 8 nucleotides agree with TRBD1. Germline V CDR1 and CDR2: LNHDA, SQIVND (reference sequence). The V gene end was trimmed by 5 bases and the J gene end by 8 bases; junction bases not matched to a gene: 7. CDR3 size: 13 residues. DNA for the CDR3: TGTGCCAGTAGTGTCGGGACAGGTCTCGAAGCTTTCTTT. This translates into CASSVGTGLEAFF.

The rearrangement uses TRBV5-1 and TRBJ2-7; D remains unclear. V was clipped by 4 bases and J by 0 bases, with 8 bases between them. Germline CDR1 reads SGHRS; CDR2 reads YFSETQ. This CDR3 is built from 13 residues. As DNA, the CDR3 is TGCGCCAGCAGCCCCCGGATCTCCTACGAGCAGTACTTC. It is translated as CASSPRISYEQYF.

This clonotype was observed a few times. The rearrangement joins TRBV29-1 to TRBJ1-1; 9 nucleotides agree with TRBD1. The CDR3 spans 12 residues. V was clipped by 7 bases and J by 4 bases; unmatched bases: 4. Germline V gene lookup returns CDR1 SQVTM and CDR2 ANQGSEA. This CDR3 reads CSATGGRTEAFF. The CDR3 DNA is TGCAGCGCTACAGGGGGCCGCACTGAAGCTTTCTTT.

This clonotype has ten or more counts. This chain links TRBV3-1 with TRBJ1-1; D gene uncertain. The CDR3 has 14 residues. V was shortened by 6 bases and J by 1 base, with 12 bases between the two germline ends. CDR1 and CDR2 from the germline V gene are LGHDT and YNNKEL (reference sequence). CDR3 nucleotide sequence: TGTGCCAGCAGTCGTTCTTCGGAGAACACTGAAGCTTTCTTT. Translation: CASSRSSENTEAFF.

This clonotype was picked up many times. The chain has TRBV20-1 and TRBJ2-7; 12 positions match TRBD2. CDR1 is DFQATT and CDR2 is SNEGSKA in the germline V gene (reference sequence). J gave up 2 bases and V 0 bases, and 5 bases lay outside the gene matches. This CDR3 is built from 16 residues. The CDR3 protein is CSARDPTSGRAYEQYF. CDR3 coding DNA: TGCAGTGCTAGAGATCCGACTAGCGGGAGAGCCTACGAGCAGTACTTC.

This clonotype was found many times. The chain recombines TRBV7-2 with TRBJ1-4, with TRBD1 identical over 10 bases. Germline V gene data show CDR1 as SGHTA and CDR2 as FQGNSA. CDR3 length: 14 residues. The V gene end was trimmed by 3 bases and the J gene end by 8 bases; junction bases not matched to a gene: 3. The CDR3 DNA follows: TGTGCCAGCAGCTTGGACAGGGGGGTAGAAAAACTGTTTTTT. This encodes CASSLDRGVEKLFF.

This rearrangement joins TRBV3-1 to TRBJ2-3, with 10 bases lining up with TRBD1. The V and J ends lost 0 bases and 1 base, in that order; junction bases with no gene match: 7. The CDR3 spans 18 residues. The germline gives CDR1 LGHDT, CDR2 YNNKEL (reference sequence). The CDR3 spells CASSQDDSGTGGTDTQYF. CDR3 sequence (DNA): TGTGCCAGCAGCCAAGATGACTCCGGGACAGGGGGCACAGATACGCAGTATTTT.

This clonotype has a count of ten or more. This chain joins TRBV28 and TRBJ2-3; TRBD2 agrees at 14 bases. Trimming removed 6 bases from V and 6 bases from J; junction bases left unmatched: 11. Per the germline V gene, CDR1 is MDHEN and CDR2 is SYDVKM. CDR3 length equals 17 residues. CDR3: CASSSEGLAGGGDTQYF. The DNA for the CDR3 is TGTGCCAGCAGCTCGGAAGGACTAGCGGGAGGAGGGGATACGCAGTATTTT.

This sequence joins TRBV20-1 and TRBJ1-2, with 8 bases aligning to TRBD1. The CDR3 length is 13 residues. Germline CDR1 is DFQATT and CDR2 is SNEGSKA (reference sequence). Here the CDR3 reads CSLPGTGLSGYTF. As DNA, the CDR3 is TGCAGCCTGCCCGGGACAGGCTTGTCTGGCTACACCTTC.